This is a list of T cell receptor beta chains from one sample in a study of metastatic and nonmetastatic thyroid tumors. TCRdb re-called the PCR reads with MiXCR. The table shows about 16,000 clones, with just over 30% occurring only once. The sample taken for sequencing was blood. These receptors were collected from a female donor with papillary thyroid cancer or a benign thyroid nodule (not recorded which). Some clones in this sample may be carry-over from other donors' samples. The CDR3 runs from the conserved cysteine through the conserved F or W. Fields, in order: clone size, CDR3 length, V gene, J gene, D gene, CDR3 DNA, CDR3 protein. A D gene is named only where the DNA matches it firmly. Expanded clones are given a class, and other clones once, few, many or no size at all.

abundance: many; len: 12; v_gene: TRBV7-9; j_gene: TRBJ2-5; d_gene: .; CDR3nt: TGTGCCAGCAGCTTAGTAGGGGAGACCCAGTACTTC; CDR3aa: CASSLVGETQYF
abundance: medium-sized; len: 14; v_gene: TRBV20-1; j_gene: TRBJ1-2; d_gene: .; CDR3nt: TGCAGTGCTAGTGTATCTCGGGGTGGCTATGGCTACACCTTC; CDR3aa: CSASVSRGGYGYTF
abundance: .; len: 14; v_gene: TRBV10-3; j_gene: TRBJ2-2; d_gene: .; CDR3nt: TGTGCCATCAGGTGGGCTTCTGAGACCGGGGAGCTGTTTTTT; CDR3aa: CAIRWASETGELFF
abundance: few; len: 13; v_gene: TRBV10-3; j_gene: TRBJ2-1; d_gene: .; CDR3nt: TGTGCCATCAGTTATGGGTTCCCGAATGAGCAGTTCTTC; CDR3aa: CAISYGFPNEQFF
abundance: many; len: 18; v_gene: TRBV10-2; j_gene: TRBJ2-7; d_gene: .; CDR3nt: TGCGCCATAAGAGAGGGGGCGCGGGAGCCCCGCCTGGGCTACGAGCAGTACTTC; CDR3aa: CAIREGAREPRLGYEQYF
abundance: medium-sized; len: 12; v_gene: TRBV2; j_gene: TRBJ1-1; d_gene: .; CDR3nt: TGTGCCAGCAATACGGGGGGTAATGAAGCTTTCTTT; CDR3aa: CASNTGGNEAFF
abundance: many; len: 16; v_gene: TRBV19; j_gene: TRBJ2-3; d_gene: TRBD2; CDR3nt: TGTGCCAGTAGTACCACGCGGGGGGTCGGCACAGATACGCAGTATTTT; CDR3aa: CASSTTRGVGTDTQYF
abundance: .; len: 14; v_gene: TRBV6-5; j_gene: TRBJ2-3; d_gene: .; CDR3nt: TGTGCCAGCCAGACGGCTGGTGGGACAGATACGCAGTATTTT; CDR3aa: CASQTAGGTDTQYF
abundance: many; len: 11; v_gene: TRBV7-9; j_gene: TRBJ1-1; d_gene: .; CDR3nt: TGTGCCAGCAGCGCCTTTACTGAAGCTTTCTTT; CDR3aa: CASSAFTEAFF
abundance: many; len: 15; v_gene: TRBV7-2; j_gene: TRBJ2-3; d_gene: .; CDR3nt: TGTGCCAGCACCCTTTATCCAGGCAGGGCAGATACGCAGTATTTT; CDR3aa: CASTLYPGRADTQYF
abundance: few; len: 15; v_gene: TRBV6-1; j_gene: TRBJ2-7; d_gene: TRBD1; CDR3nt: TGTGCCAGCAGTGAAGAACCAGGGGGATCCTACGAGCAGTACTTC; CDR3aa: CASSEEPGGSYEQYF
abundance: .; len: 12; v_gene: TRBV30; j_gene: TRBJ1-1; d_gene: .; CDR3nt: TGTGCCTGGAGTTACGACGCTCCTGAAGCTTTCTTT; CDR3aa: CAWSYDAPEAFF
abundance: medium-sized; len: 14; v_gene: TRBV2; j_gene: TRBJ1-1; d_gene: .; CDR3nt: TGTGCCAGCAGTGAGTGGGGCGGGTACACTGAAGCTTTCTTT; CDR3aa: CASSEWGGYTEAFF
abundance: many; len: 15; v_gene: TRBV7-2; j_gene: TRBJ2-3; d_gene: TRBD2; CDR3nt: TGTGCCAGCAGCTTCACTAGCGGGGGTACAGATACGCAGTATTTT; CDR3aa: CASSFTSGGTDTQYF
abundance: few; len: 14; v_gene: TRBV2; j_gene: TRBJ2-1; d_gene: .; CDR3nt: TGTGCCTCCTCCCAGTGGGGGGATTTAGATGAGCAGTTCTTC; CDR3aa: CASSQWGDLDEQFF
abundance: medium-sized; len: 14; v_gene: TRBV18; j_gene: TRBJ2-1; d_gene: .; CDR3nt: TGTGCCAGCTCACCACGAAGGGCCACGGATGAGCAGTTCTTC; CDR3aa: CASSPRRATDEQFF
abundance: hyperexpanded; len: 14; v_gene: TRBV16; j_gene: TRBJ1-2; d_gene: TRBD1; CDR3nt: TGTGCCAGCAGCCCTTCTCTGACAGGGTACGGCTACACCTTC; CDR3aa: CASSPSLTGYGYTF
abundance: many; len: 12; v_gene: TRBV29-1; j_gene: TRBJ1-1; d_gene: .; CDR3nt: TGCAGCGTACTAGCCGGGAACACTGAAGCTTTCTTT; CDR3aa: CSVLAGNTEAFF
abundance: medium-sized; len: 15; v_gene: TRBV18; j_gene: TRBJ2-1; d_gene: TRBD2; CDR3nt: TGTGCCAGCTCACCTGGACTAGCGGGTTACAATGAGCAGTTCTTC; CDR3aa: CASSPGLAGYNEQFF